This is a list of T cell receptor beta chains from one sample in a study of blood T cells in healthy people across ages. TCRdb re-derived calls from the 5' RACE reads in MiXCR, one entry per CDR3 protein. This sample has 500,000 to 650,000 distinct CDR3 sequences, with approximately 26% found just once. The same sample was also used in a study of T cells of mothers and their children.

The sequenced sample was blood. The receptors were gathered from a boy aged 2-9 years in good health. Both conserved end residues are part of each CDR3. The order of the fields is CDR3 DNA, CDR3 protein, D gene, clone size, J gene, V gene. The D gene is left open where the match is weak. Expanded clones are given a class, and other clones once, few, many or no size at all.

TGCAGTGCTAGATTGGGTACAGGGGGTTATGAAAAACTGTTTTTT CSARLGTGGYEKLFF TRBD1 - TRBJ1-4 TRBV20-1
TGCGCCAGCAGTGAGTCGGCAGGGGCACAAGAGACCCAGTACTTC CASSESAGAQETQYF - few TRBJ2-5 TRBV10-1
TGCAGTGCTAGGCCTCGTGGGTGGAACACCGGGGAGCTGTTTTTT CSARPRGWNTGELFF - - TRBJ2-2 TRBV20-1
TGTGCCAGCAGCGATCCCCCTGGTGCCTACGAGCAGTACTTC CASSDPPGAYEQYF - few TRBJ2-7 TRBV12-3/TRBV12-4
TGCAGCGTCCGACAGGGAATCTCCTACAATGAGCAGTTCTTC CSVRQGISYNEQFF TRBD1 - TRBJ2-1 TRBV29-1
TGTGCCAGCAGCCTACAGGGGGAATTAATCTATGGCTACACCTTC CASSLQGELIYGYTF TRBD1 few TRBJ1-2 TRBV12-3/TRBV12-4
TGCGCCAGCAGCTTACAGGGGCGTGGCGCCGGGGAGCTGTTTTTT CASSLQGRGAGELFF TRBD1 few TRBJ2-2 TRBV5-1
TGCAGCGTGAATCGTTCCAGGGCCTTGAAGGACTATGGCTACACCTTC CSVNRSRALKDYGYTF - few TRBJ1-2 TRBV29-1
TGCAGTGCTCCTGAGACAGGGGGAATTGAAAAACTGTTTTTT CSAPETGGIEKLFF TRBD1 - TRBJ1-4 TRBV20-1
TGCGCCAGCAGCAGGGTAGCGGTAAGCTCCTACAATGAGCAGTTCTTC CASSRVAVSSYNEQFF - few TRBJ2-1 TRBV5-1
TGCGCCAGCAGCTTATCAGCGACAAATAACTATGGCTACACCTTC CASSLSATNNYGYTF - few TRBJ1-2 TRBV5-1
TGTGCCAGCAGCTTAGGTACCGGGTACGAGGGCTCTGGGGCCAACGTCCTGACTTTC CASSLGTGYEGSGANVLTF - few TRBJ2-6 TRBV7-9
TGTGCCAGCAGCTTAGCCTTCGGGGGGACCACATTCCTGGTTGAGCAGTTCTTC CASSLAFGGTTFLVEQFF TRBD2 - TRBJ2-1 TRBV7-2
TGTGCTAGTGGTTCCCAGCCGGGACACATGTACACTGAAGCTTTCTTT CASGSQPGHMYTEAFF - - TRBJ1-1 TRBV12-5
TGTGCCAGCAGCTTAGTAACCGATTACACTTTACGGCAGTACTTC CASSLVTDYTLRQYF - - TRBJ2-7 TRBV7-9
TGCGCCAGCAGCCAAGGGAGTGGCGGGAGACAAGAGACCCAGTACTTC CASSQGSGGRQETQYF TRBD2 few TRBJ2-5 TRBV4-3
TGTGCCAGCAGGCGCGGGACTGCCCTGGGCTCCTATAATTCACCCCTCCACTTT CASRRGTALGSYNSPLHF - - TRBJ1-6 TRBV6-1
TGTGCCAGCAGTTACATGGAACCAGAGACCCAGTACTTC CASSYMEPETQYF - once TRBJ2-5 TRBV6-2/TRBV6-3
TGTGCCAGCAGCCATGAAGGGACAGGGAAAGAGACCCAGTACTTC CASSHEGTGKETQYF TRBD1 - TRBJ2-5 TRBV3-1
TGTGCCAGCAGTTTATCGCGGGGGACGTATGGCTACACCTTC CASSLSRGTYGYTF - once TRBJ1-2 TRBV12-3/TRBV12-4
TGTGCCAGCCCCGGGACAACGGGCAGGACCCAGTACTTC CASPGTTGRTQYF - - TRBJ2-5 TRBV6-1
TGTGCCACCAGCAGAGAGGACGGAAGCTCCTATAATTCACCCCTCCACTTT CATSREDGSSYNSPLHF - - TRBJ1-6 TRBV15
TGCGCCAGCAGCCCCGCGGACAGGGGACTTTTTGAAGCTTTCTTT CASSPADRGLFEAFF TRBD1 - TRBJ1-1 TRBV5-1
TGCAGCGTTGAAGTTACCCGGACTAGCGGGAGTGCAGATACGCAGTATTTT CSVEVTRTSGSADTQYF TRBD2 few TRBJ2-3 TRBV29-1
TGTGCCAGCAGTTTCCGGCAGTCGCTAGCGGGAGGCCTAACCTACGAGCAGTACTTC CASSFRQSLAGGLTYEQYF TRBD2 few TRBJ2-7 TRBV28
TGTGCCAGCAGTTACGCGTCAGGGAACACCGGGGAGCTGTTTTTT CASSYASGNTGELFF - - TRBJ2-2 TRBV6-5
TGTGCCAGTAGTATAAGGGGGCATAACAATGAGCAGTTCTTC CASSIRGHNNEQFF TRBD1 few TRBJ2-1 TRBV19
TGTGCCAGCAGCGCCGACAGCCAAGAGACCCAGTACTTC CASSADSQETQYF - many TRBJ2-5 TRBV2
TGTGCCAGCAGCGTAGCGCGGGCAGGGGGTAGAGATGAGCAGTTCTTC CASSVARAGGRDEQFF TRBD1 - TRBJ2-1 TRBV9
TGCAGCGCATCCCCAGCGGGAAGCACCGGGGAGCTGTTTTTT CSASPAGSTGELFF TRBD2 - TRBJ2-2 TRBV29-1
TGTGCCAGCAGCTTAGCGGGCGGGAGGGCCCGAGAGACCCAGTACTTC CASSLAGGRARETQYF TRBD2 few TRBJ2-5 TRBV7-2
TGTGCCAGCAGCCTAGGAGCTTGGGCTAGCGGGGACGCAGATACGCAGTATTTT CASSLGAWASGDADTQYF TRBD2 - TRBJ2-3 TRBV7-2
TGTGCCACCAGCAGAGACCCAGGTCCTCAGCCCCAGCATTTT CATSRDPGPQPQHF - - TRBJ1-5 TRBV15
TGCGCCAGCAGCTCTCCTCGACAGGGCCTCCAAGAGACCCAGTACTTC CASSSPRQGLQETQYF TRBD1 - TRBJ2-5 TRBV5-1
TGTGCCAGCAGCCGAGATACGCAGTATTTT CASSRDTQYF - few TRBJ2-3 TRBV16
TGTGCCAGCAGTTTACAGGGGGCGAGAAACACCATATATTTT CASSLQGARNTIYF TRBD1 - TRBJ1-3 TRBV12-3/TRBV12-4
TGCAGCGTTGAGCCCCTAGAGGGAGGAACCTACGAGCAGTACTTC CSVEPLEGGTYEQYF - - TRBJ2-7 TRBV29-1
TGCAGTGCTGGCCGGGGACAGGTCCACAATGAGCAGTTCTTC CSAGRGQVHNEQFF TRBD1 - TRBJ2-1 TRBV20-1
TGCAGCGTGAGATTGGAGACCCAGTACTTC CSVRLETQYF - - TRBJ2-5 TRBV29-1
TGCAGTGCTCCCCCCGGGGCGAGCACAGATACGCAGTATTTT CSAPPGASTDTQYF - - TRBJ2-3 TRBV20-1
TGCGCCAGCAGCCCCTCTCCTCGCGGGAGGGCCTACGAGCAGTACTTC CASSPSPRGRAYEQYF TRBD2 few TRBJ2-7 TRBV4-1
TGCAGCGCCTTAGGGAGTGGAAACACCATATATTTT CSALGSGNTIYF - - TRBJ1-3 TRBV29-1
TGCAGCGTTGAAGGGCCCGGGGACAGGGTGTACGAGCAGTACTTC CSVEGPGDRVYEQYF TRBD1 - TRBJ2-7 TRBV29-1
TGTGCCAGCGTGAAAGCGGGGGGGTTAAATACGCAGTATTTT CASVKAGGLNTQYF TRBD2 - TRBJ2-3 TRBV12-3/TRBV12-4
TGCAGTGCCGCCATTACTAGCGGGAGGGTCAATGAGCAGTTCTTC CSAAITSGRVNEQFF TRBD2 - TRBJ2-1 TRBV20-1
TGTGCCAGCAGCGGACTACAGGGCTCTGGGGCCAACGTCCTGACTTTC CASSGLQGSGANVLTF - - TRBJ2-6 TRBV7-9
TGCAGTGCTAGAGTGGGTCAGGGGATCCCTTACCCCGGGGAGCTGTTTTTT CSARVGQGIPYPGELFF - few TRBJ2-2 TRBV20-1
TGTGCCGGGTCAAAGGGGCGGGGGGAGACCCAGTACTTC CAGSKGRGETQYF TRBD2 once TRBJ2-5 TRBV3-1
TGTGCCAGCACCCAAGGAGCGGGATTCGGCGAGCAGTACTTC CASTQGAGFGEQYF TRBD2 - TRBJ2-7 TRBV3-1
TGTGCCATCAGTGGCCCAAGTCCGGGGACAGCGACTAACTATGGCTACACCTTC CAISGPSPGTATNYGYTF TRBD1 - TRBJ1-2 TRBV10-3
TGCAGTGCCCTTCTCGGTCGGGGGCTTCGCACAGATACGCAGTATTTT CSALLGRGLRTDTQYF - few TRBJ2-3 TRBV20-1
TGCAGTGCTCCACGGGACAGCAACAATGAGCAGTTCTTC CSAPRDSNNEQFF TRBD1 - TRBJ2-1 TRBV20-1
TGTGCCAGCAGCTGGACAGGGACCACCCAATATGGCTACACCTTC CASSWTGTTQYGYTF TRBD1 - TRBJ1-2 TRBV5-8
TGTGCCAGCAGTTTCCGATTTGAGCAGTTCTTC CASSFRFEQFF - - TRBJ2-1 TRBV6-2/TRBV6-3